A selection of T cell receptor beta chains follows, all from one sample in a study of cytotoxic CD8 clonotypes in ibrutinib-treated CLL. The protocol was immunoSEQ multiplex PCR, while the TCRdb copy is restricted to in-frame clones and leaves out a portion. There are 40,000 or so clones in the sample; roughly two thirds occur only once, and around an eighth lies in the top ten. Source: PBMCs, taken after 12 months of ibrutinib treatment. These receptors came from a human donor with chronic lymphocytic leukemia. The CDR3 runs from the conserved cysteine through the conserved F or W. Fields, in order: clone size, D gene, J gene, V gene, CDR3 protein, CDR3 DNA. The D gene is left open where the match is weak. A row's size may be missing; if present it is once, few, many or a size class.

NA,TRBD1,TRBJ2-7,TRBV6-5,CASSYSRGLGSEQYF,TGTGCCAGCAGTTACTCGAGGGGGCTGGGGTCGGAGCAGTACTTC
NA,NA,TRBJ2-2,TRBV7-2,CASSLVLNTGELFF,TGTGCCAGCAGCCTAGTACTGAACACCGGGGAGCTGTTTTTT
few,TRBD1,TRBJ1-2,TRBV5-1,CASSSTGTGDGYTF,TGCGCCAGCAGCTCTACCGGGACAGGGGATGGCTACACCTTC
NA,TRBD2,TRBJ2-3,TRBV7-2,CASSFSGRLTDTQYF,TGTGCCAGCAGCTTTAGCGGGAGACTCACAGATACGCAGTATTTT
NA,NA,TRBJ2-7,TRBV5-6,CASSLVGQREQYF,TGTGCCAGCAGCTTGGTAGGGCAACGCGAACAGTACTTC
NA,TRBD2,TRBJ2-2,TRBV9,CASTKGSGTNTGELFF,TGTGCCAGCACCAAGGGTAGCGGGACGAACACCGGGGAGCTGTTTTTT
NA,TRBD2,TRBJ2-1,TRBV19,CASSIGLAVYNEQFF,TGTGCCAGTAGTATCGGACTAGCGGTGTACAATGAGCAGTTCTTC
NA,NA,TRBJ1-1,TRBV7-9,CASNFEDPTFF,TGTGCCAGCAACTTTGAGGACCCCACTTTCTTT
NA,TRBD1,TRBJ2-2,TRBV2,CASSVRQGNTGELFF,TGTGCCAGCAGTGTCAGACAGGGGAACACCGGGGAGCTGTTTTTT
NA,NA,TRBJ1-1,TRBV7-9,CASSLRTTQAFF,TGTGCCAGCAGCCTGAGGACAACCCAAGCTTTCTTT
NA,TRBD2,TRBJ2-7,TRBV29-1,CSVGGLAQKGEQYF,TGCAGCGTGGGGGGACTAGCCCAAAAAGGGGAGCAGTACTTC
NA,TRBD2,TRBJ2-7,TRBV10-2,CASRESRTSGAYEQYF,TGCGCCAGCAGGGAGTCGAGGACTAGCGGAGCTTACGAGCAGTACTTC
few,NA,TRBJ2-3,TRBV28,CASSLSGLGATDTQYF,TGTGCCAGCAGTTTATCGGGACTGGGGGCGACAGATACGCAGTATTTT
NA,TRBD1,TRBJ2-7,TRBV9,CASSVEAVQGLHEQYF,TGTGCCAGCAGCGTAGAAGCCGTACAGGGGTTGCACGAGCAGTACTTC
few,TRBD2,TRBJ2-7,TRBV7-8,CASSITGTSYEQYF,TGTGCCAGCAGCATTACCGGGACTAGCTACGAGCAGTACTTC
NA,TRBD2,TRBJ2-2,TRBV5-6,CASSLTSGANTGELFF,TGTGCCAGCAGCTTGACTAGCGGGGCGAACACCGGGGAGCTGTTTTTT
NA,TRBD2,TRBJ2-2,TRBV4-1,CASSQEVLAGFTGELFF,TGCGCCAGCAGCCAAGAGGTATTAGCGGGTTTCACCGGGGAGCTGTTTTTT
few,NA,TRBJ2-5,TRBV27,CASSLFAETQTQYF,TGTGCCAGCAGTTTGTTTGCAGAGACGCAGACCCAGTACTTC
NA,NA,TRBJ2-1,TRBV7-3,CASSPGAGYYNEQFF,TGTGCCAGCAGCCCTGGGGCTGGTTACTACAATGAGCAGTTCTTC
NA,TRBD1,TRBJ2-5,TRBV6-5,CASSPRQGARQTQYF,TGTGCCAGCAGTCCCCGACAGGGGGCAAGACAGACCCAGTACTTC
NA,TRBD1,TRBJ1-1,TRBV19,CASSAWTGGRTEAFF,TGTGCCAGTAGTGCTTGGACAGGGGGTCGAACTGAAGCTTTCTTT
NA,TRBD1,TRBJ2-7,TRBV28,CASRTGGGQRSYEQYF,TGTGCCAGCAGGACAGGGGGCGGGCAACGCTCCTACGAGCAGTACTTC
once,NA,TRBJ2-5,TRBV7-9,CASSQWTGGEETQYF,TGTGCCAGCAGCCAATGGACAGGAGGGGAAGAGACCCAGTACTTC
once,NA,TRBJ2-5,TRBV11-2,CASSLELGTSYF,TGTGCCAGCAGCTTAGAACTAGGGACTTCCTACTTC
NA,TRBD2,TRBJ2-3,TRBV9,CASSVGSSGSPTDTQYF,TGTGCCAGCAGCGTAGGATCGAGCGGGAGCCCAACGGATACGCAGTATTTT
NA,TRBD2,TRBJ2-1,TRBV2,CASRELAGDPNDEQFF,TGTGCCAGCAGGGAACTAGCGGGAGACCCCAACGATGAGCAGTTCTTC
NA,NA,TRBJ1-2,TRBV14,CASSQGPGYYGYTF,TGTGCCAGCAGCCAAGGCCCGGGCTACTATGGCTACACCTTC
NA,TRBD1,TRBJ1-2,TRBV6-4,CASSPGGNYGYTF,TGTGCCAGCAGCCCAGGGGGCAACTATGGCTACACCTTC
NA,NA,TRBJ1-3,TRBV18,CASSPGSSGNTIYF,TGTGCCAGCTCACCGGGTAGCTCTGGAAACACCATATATTTT
NA,NA,TRBJ1-5,TRBV16,CASSHGTNQPQHF,TGTGCCAGCAGCCATGGGACCAATCAGCCCCAGCATTTT
NA,TRBD1,TRBJ2-2,TRBV29-1,CSVRGQQNTGELFF,TGCAGCGTTAGGGGGCAGCAAAACACCGGGGAGCTGTTTTTT
once,TRBD2,TRBJ2-7,TRBV7-2,CASSLTSGSYEQYF,TGTGCCAGCAGCCTAACTAGCGGCTCCTACGAGCAGTACTTC
once,NA,TRBJ2-2,TRBV5-5,CASSLVAGVSSGELFF,TGTGCCAGCAGCTTGGTTGCCGGAGTGAGTTCCGGGGAGCTGTTTTTT
few,NA,TRBJ2-1,TRBV10-1,CASSDGGPSYNEQFF,TGCGCCAGCAGTGACGGCGGGCCCTCCTACAATGAGCAGTTCTTC
NA,TRBD2,TRBJ2-1,TRBV5-1,CASSSSGSSYNEQFF,TGCGCCAGCAGCTCTAGCGGAAGCTCCTACAATGAGCAGTTCTTC
few,TRBD2,TRBJ2-1,TRBV27,CASSPTSGYNEQFF,TGTGCCAGCAGCCCTACTAGCGGCTACAATGAGCAGTTCTTC
NA,NA,TRBJ2-1,TRBV5-1,CASSLDPQGTYNEQFF,TGCGCCAGCAGCTTGGATCCCCAGGGGACCTACAATGAGCAGTTCTTC
NA,NA,TRBJ2-3,TRBV30,CAWSKSSSGDTQYF,TGTGCCTGGAGTAAGTCCTCCTCGGGAGATACGCAGTATTTT
once,NA,TRBJ2-2,TRBV9,CASSIAGNTGELFF,TGTGCCAGCAGCATCGCAGGGAACACCGGGGAGCTGTTTTTT
NA,TRBD2,TRBJ2-2,TRBV28,CASSLPLAGTGELFF,TGTGCCAGCAGCCTACCACTAGCGGGCACCGGGGAGCTGTTTTTT
NA,NA,TRBJ2-7,TRBV5-5,CASSSASYEQYF,TGTGCCAGCAGCTCAGCTTCCTACGAGCAGTACTTC
NA,TRBD1,TRBJ1-2,TRBV5-4,CASSLTGGATSNYGYTF,TGTGCCAGCAGCTTGACAGGGGGAGCGACCTCTAACTATGGCTACACCTTC
NA,NA,TRBJ1-2,TRBV27,CASSLRGGNYGYTF,TGTGCCAGCAGTTTAAGGGGCGGTAACTATGGCTACACCTTC
NA,TRBD1,TRBJ2-7,TRBV19,CASSLQGGTGYGEQYF,TGTGCCAGTAGTCTCCAGGGGGGGACAGGGTACGGCGAGCAGTACTTC
NA,NA,TRBJ2-1,TRBV5-4,CASSLGREPNNEQFF,TGTGCCAGCAGCTTAGGCCGGGAGCCAAACAATGAGCAGTTCTTC
NA,TRBD1,TRBJ2-7,TRBV27,CASSRTPGQGAHEQYF,TGTGCCAGCAGTCGTACACCGGGACAGGGGGCCCACGAGCAGTACTTC
few,NA,TRBJ1-5,TRBV4-2,CASSRSREGGQPQHF,TGTGCCAGCAGTCGCTCCCGTGAGGGAGGTCAGCCCCAGCATTTT
NA,TRBD2,TRBJ2-3,TRBV7-8,CASTRNLAGPDTQYF,TGTGCCAGCACCCGAAACTTAGCGGGCCCCGATACGCAGTATTTT
NA,TRBD1,TRBJ2-2,TRBV7-7,CASSAQTGVYTGELFF,TGTGCCAGCAGCGCACAGACAGGGGTATACACCGGGGAGCTGTTTTTT
NA,NA,TRBJ2-3,TRBV5-4,CASSPKTSTDTQYF,TGTGCCAGCAGTCCTAAAACTAGCACAGATACGCAGTATTTT
NA,TRBD1,TRBJ2-1,TRBV11-1,CASSQLTGGNYNEQFF,TGTGCCAGCAGCCAACTGACAGGGGGCAATTACAATGAGCAGTTCTTC
NA,NA,TRBJ2-3,TRBV2,CASSWDKSTDTQYF,TGTGCCAGCAGTTGGGACAAGAGCACAGATACGCAGTATTTT
NA,NA,TRBJ2-7,TRBV14,CASSQAYYEQYF,TGTGCCAGCAGCCAAGCATACTACGAGCAGTACTTC
few,NA,TRBJ2-7,TRBV5-1,CASSADNYYEQYF,TGCGCCAGCAGCGCGGACAACTACTACGAGCAGTACTTC
few,TRBD1,TRBJ2-2,TRBV10-3,CAISTVPRRGQVGELFF,TGTGCCATCAGTACGGTCCCCCGCAGGGGGCAAGTCGGGGAGCTGTTTTTT
NA,NA,TRBJ2-5,TRBV6-1,CASSPLTSTLETQYF,TGTGCCAGCAGTCCTCTGACTAGTACTTTGGAGACCCAGTACTTC
once,TRBD2,TRBJ2-1,TRBV5-5,CASSLGYQRELYNEQFF,TGTGCCAGCAGCTTGGGTTATCAGCGGGAGCTCTACAATGAGCAGTTCTTC
NA,NA,TRBJ2-3,TRBV7-2,CASSRQITDTQYF,TGTGCCAGCAGCAGACAGATCACAGATACGCAGTATTTT